This TCR beta chain was identified during a study of shared clonotypes between healthy human individuals. Regarding this clone: Other DNA sequences in this sample translate to the same CDR3.

The CDR3 covers 12 residues. CDR1 MDHEN and CDR2 SYDVKM come from the germline V gene. Trimming removed 3 bases from V and 7 bases from J, with 7 bases in between. Only in-frame clones appear in the TCRdb table, and some are missing; sequencing was by immunoSEQ multiplex PCR. Counted here are about 490,000 clones, less than 80% occurring once; the ten biggest clones make up under 15%. The clonotype was recovered from a woman aged 35 to 49 in good health. Some clones in this sample may be carry-over from other donors' samples. The specimen sequenced was PBMCs. The chain employs TRBV28 and TRBJ1-5, with a possible D match to TRBD1 (6 bases). The CDR3 DNA reads TGTGCCAGCAGTTTCGGGGGCCAGCCCCAGCATTTT. This gives the protein CASSFGGQPQHF.